This T cell receptor (beta chain) came from a study of blood T cell repertoires in COVID-19. Overall study: The study drew acute and convalescent COVID-19 samples from the United States, Italy and Spain. From T cells, B-cell-depleted T cells, or PBMCs came the material, which was cDNA or gDNA.

The germline CDR1 and CDR2 sequences are LGHNT and FRNRAP. V dropped 7 bases and J dropped 7 bases, with 10 bases sitting between them. CDR3 size: 11 residues. As originally analysed: It was from reference gene primer amplification that nucleated cell counts were estimated. The protocol was immunoSEQ multiplex PCR, while the TCRdb copy is restricted to in-frame clones and leaves out a portion. The V and J calls and clone size were taken over from that table, and D and trimming were inferred from the DNA. Of over 200,000 clones listed, approximately 84% are singletons. Material for sequencing was peripheral blood. This TCR came from a man aged 80 or over with acute or convalescent COVID-19. The chain employs TRBV12-5 and TRBJ1-1; TRBD1 might be the D (5 bases). The CDR3 coding sequence is TGTGCTAGTGCCCTGGGGGGTGAAGCTTTCTTT. This sequence encodes CASALGGEAFF.